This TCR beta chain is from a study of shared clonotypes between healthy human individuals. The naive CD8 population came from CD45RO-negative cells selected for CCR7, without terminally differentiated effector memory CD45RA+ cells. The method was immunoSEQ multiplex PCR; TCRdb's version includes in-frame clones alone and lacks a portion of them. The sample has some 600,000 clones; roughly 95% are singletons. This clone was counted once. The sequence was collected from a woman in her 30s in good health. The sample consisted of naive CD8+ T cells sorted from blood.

CDR3 bases: TGCGCCAGCAGCCGAAACGACGCGAGTACCTCTGGAAACACCATATATTTT. Encoded protein: CASSRNDASTSGNTIYF. The rearrangement uses TRBV4-1 and TRBJ1-3; D unresolved. V lost 4 bases, J lost 0 bases, and 16 bases lay in between. The CDR3 is 17 residues long. Germline values: CDR1 MGHRA, CDR2 YSYEKL.